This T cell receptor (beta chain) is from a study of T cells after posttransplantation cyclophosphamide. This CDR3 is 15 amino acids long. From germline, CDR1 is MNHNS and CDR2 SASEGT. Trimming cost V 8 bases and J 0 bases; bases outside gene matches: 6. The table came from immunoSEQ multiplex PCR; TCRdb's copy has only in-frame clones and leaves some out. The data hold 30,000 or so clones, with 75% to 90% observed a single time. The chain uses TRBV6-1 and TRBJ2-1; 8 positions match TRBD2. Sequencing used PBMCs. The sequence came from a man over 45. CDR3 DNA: TGTGCCAGCGGATATAGCGGGATCTCCTACAATGAGCAGTTCTTC. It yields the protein CASGYSGISYNEQFF.